The rows below give T cell receptor beta chains drawn from one sample of a study of Tregs in tolerant kidney transplant recipients. Their cognate antigens are unknown. Generated by immunoSEQ multiplex PCR, the TCRdb table keeps only in-frame clones and is missing some. In the table there are 15,000 to 18,000 clones, about half of which are singletons. The source was CD4+ T cells from blood cultured with allogeneic cells, collected before the transplant. The receptors derive from a human patient who received a combined kidney and bone marrow transplant. The CDR3 runs from the conserved cysteine through the conserved F or W. D genes are given only for firm matches. Size values are once, few and many counts, or a class for expanded clones, and some rows have none.

NA	NA	TRBV7-9	TRBJ1-1	CASSLASSAGWAEAFF	TGTGCCAGCAGCTTAGCATCTTCGGCAGGTTGGGCTGAAGCTTTCTTT
NA	NA	TRBV9	TRBJ2-1	CASSVVIGSSYNEQFF	TGTGCCAGCAGCGTAGTTATCGGGAGCTCCTACAATGAGCAGTTCTTC
few	TRBD2	TRBV11-2	TRBJ2-7	CASSSRTSGGPQYF	TGTGCCAGCAGCTCTCGGACTAGCGGGGGGCCCCAGTACTTC
NA	NA	TRBV18	TRBJ2-1	CASSPSLFGAFF	TGTGCCAGCTCACCCTCCTTATTCGGTGCGTTCTTC
NA	NA	TRBV11-2	TRBJ2-5	CASSSGVRVTQYF	TGTGCCAGCAGCTCGGGGGTTCGGGTGACCCAGTACTTC
NA	TRBD2	TRBV9	TRBJ2-5	CASSVATAASGNQETQYF	TGTGCCAGCAGCGTAGCTACAGCGGCTAGCGGGAATCAAGAGACCCAGTACTTC
NA	NA	TRBV4-2	TRBJ2-7	CASSQDDGGVYEQYF	TGTGCCAGCAGCCAAGACGACGGCGGGGTGTACGAGCAGTACTTC
NA	NA	TRBV7-2	TRBJ1-2	CASSARQYGYTF	TGTGCCAGCAGCGCCCGACAGTATGGCTACACCTTC
few	TRBD2	TRBV5-4	TRBJ2-5	CASSQDDGLAVETQYF	TGCGCCAGCAGCCAAGATGACGGACTAGCCGTAGAGACCCAGTACTTC
NA	NA	TRBV7-9	TRBJ2-7	CASSLGGDSYEQYF	TGTGCCAGCAGCTTAGGGGGCGACAGCTACGAGCAGTACTTC
few	NA	TRBV18	TRBJ1-5	CASSPRTGDQPQHF	TGTGCCAGCTCACCTCGGACGGGGGATCAGCCCCAGCATTTT
NA	TRBD1	TRBV30	TRBJ1-1	CAWSVAGGTEAFF	TGTGCCTGGAGTGTGGCAGGGGGGACTGAAGCTTTCTTT
NA	NA	TRBV5-5	TRBJ2-7	CASSFERYEQYF	TGTGCCAGCAGCTTTGAGCGGTACGAGCAGTACTTC
few	TRBD1	TRBV11-2	TRBJ1-1	CASSLEGRGWYEAFF	TGTGCCAGCAGCTTAGAAGGCAGGGGGTGGTATGAAGCTTTCTTT
NA	TRBD2	TRBV7-2	TRBJ2-7	CASSLEASGKGEQYF	TGTGCCAGCAGCTTAGAGGCTAGCGGGAAAGGCGAGCAGTACTTC
few	NA	TRBV19	TRBJ2-7	CASSLRGPGYEQYF	TGTGCCAGTAGTCTACGCGGGCCGGGCTACGAGCAGTACTTC
once	NA	TRBV28	TRBJ2-7	CASRRQTVSYEQYF	TGTGCCAGCAGACGCCAGACTGTTTCCTACGAGCAGTACTTC
once	NA	TRBV7-8	TRBJ1-2	CASSLGTPYGYTF	TGTGCCAGCAGCCTCGGGACACCGTATGGCTACACCTTC
NA	NA	TRBV19	TRBJ1-1	CASSQRDTEAFF	TGTGCCAGTAGTCAGAGGGACACTGAAGCTTTCTTT
NA	TRBD1	TRBV9	TRBJ2-7	CASSVAGDRGVYEQYF	TGTGCCAGCAGCGTAGCGGGGGACAGGGGTGTCTACGAGCAGTACTTC
once	NA	TRBV18	TRBJ2-7	CASSPQGGEQYF	TGTGCCAGCTCACCGCAGGGGGGCGAGCAGTACTTC
NA	NA	TRBV15	TRBJ1-1	CATSRVPRNTEAFF	TGTGCCACCAGCAGAGTTCCGAGGAACACTGAAGCTTTCTTT
few	TRBD1	TRBV6-5	TRBJ2-1	CASKGQGAGNEQFF	TGTGCCAGCAAGGGACAGGGGGCGGGCAATGAGCAGTTCTTC
medium-sized	NA	TRBV5-1	TRBJ2-5	CASSLVGGETQYF	TGCGCCAGCAGCTTGGTAGGAGGAGAGACCCAGTACTTC